This TCR beta chain was documented in a study of cytomegalovirus exposure and HLA in healthy donors. Study-level information: Both the 100 to 150 validation repertoires and the approximately 620 first-cohort repertoires used the same platform, as reported by a later analysis.

General study results and limits: Rarity held for most TCR sequences, but there were some public TCRs that occurred in many donors. Confirmation was obtained in vitro that a few CMV-associated chains are specific for CMV antigens.

Germline V lookup: CDR1 SGHTA, CDR2 FQGNSA. This CDR3 is built from 17 residues. V was shortened by 0 bases and J by 3 bases, with 12 bases between the two germline ends. Donors came from a validation cohort of over 100 subjects, distinct from the first 666-subject cohort. Regarding this clone: The antigen remains undetermined.

TCRdb's table, derived via immunoSEQ multiplex PCR, lists solely in-frame clones and lacks some. The table includes about 50,000 clones, 85% to 95% detected once. This receptor was obtained from a woman aged 18 to 35 in good health and CMV-seropositive. The V and J genes are TRBV7-2 and TRBJ1-6; weak D call: TRBD1 (6 bases). Sequenced input: PBMCs. Here the CDR3 reads CASSLAAAQGYNSPLHF. CDR3 coding DNA: TGTGCCAGCAGCTTAGCTGCGGCACAGGGCTATAATTCACCCCTCCACTTT.